These 26 T cell receptor beta chains came from one sample sequenced in a study of beta chain features in type 1 diabetes. Sequencing targeted expressed TCRB transcripts, as all isolated RNA had been reverse transcribed. TCRdb keeps only in-frame clones here, not all; method: immunoSEQ multiplex PCR. The sample has about 660,000 clones, over 13% seen once. Study outcomes and limitations: Shortening that was moderate but significant affected the TCRB CDR3s of Type 1 diabetes patients in all four CD4+ subsets.

Antigens for these TCRs are unknown. The sample consisted of naive CD4+ T cells from blood. These receptors were taken from a man aged 18 to 29 with type 1 diabetes.

This rearrangement joins TRBV18 to TRBJ1-5; maybe TRBD1 (6 bases). V was shortened by 4 bases and J by 3 bases, with 19 bases between the two germline ends. Germline values: CDR1 KGHSH, CDR2 LQKENI. CDR3 size: 17 residues. This CDR3 is CASSQYGMTGDNQPQHF. DNA for the CDR3: TGTGCCAGCTCACAGTACGGAATGACAGGAGACAATCAGCCCCAGCATTTT.

This clone was counted a few times. The DNA of the CDR3 is TGTGCCAGCAGTTTCTGGGGACAAACAGATACGCAGTATTTT. It specifies CASSFWGQTDTQYF. The V call is TRBV27, the J call TRBJ2-3; tentatively, D is TRBD1 (6 bases). Per germline, CDR1 MNHEY and CDR2 SMNVEV (reference sequence). The V end was cut by 3 bases, the J end by 3 bases, with 10 bases between. The CDR3 length is 14 residues.

A few counts support this clone. This chain joins TRBV14 and TRBJ2-7; 7 positions agree with TRBD1. V was clipped by 1 base and J by 4 bases; unmatched bases: 10. The CDR3 contains 16 residues. Germline V gene sequence: CDR1 SGHDN, CDR2 FVKESK. CDR3 residues: CASSQATGTSGYEQYF. The CDR3 nucleotides read TGTGCCAGCAGCCAAGCGACAGGGACGTCGGGGTACGAGCAGTACTTC.

This clone appeared a few times. V is TRBV4-3 and J is TRBJ1-5; D gene uncertain. This CDR3 contains 15 residues. V was trimmed by 0 bases and J by 7 bases, leaving 13 bases between them. Germline lookup yields CDR1 LGHNA and CDR2 YSLEER. CDR3 loop: CASSQDSSAGQPQHF. CDR3 nucleotides: TGCGCCAGCAGCCAAGATTCGTCAGCTGGCCAGCCCCAGCATTTT.

V and J are TRBV4-1 and TRBJ1-2; D may be TRBD1 (5 bases). Trimming shortened V by 4 bases and J by 2 bases, and 14 bases separated the two germline ends. Germline V lookup: CDR1 MGHRA, CDR2 YSYEKL. This CDR3 is 15 amino acids long. CDR3 nucleotides: TGCGCCAGCAGCCCGACTGTCCGGGACAACTATGGCTACACCTTC. This encodes CASSPTVRDNYGYTF.

This clone was counted between two and nine times. This chain connects TRBV6-5 to TRBJ2-1; D unresolved. The CDR3 has 14 amino acids. Looked up from germline, CDR1 is MNHEY and CDR2 is SVGAGI. The V end lost 6 bases, the J end lost 7 bases, and 16 bases lay between the germline ends. CDR3 sequence reads: CASRAKVDGNEQFF. The DNA of the CDR3 is TGTGCCAGCAGGGCCAAGGTCGATGGGAATGAGCAGTTCTTC.

This rearrangement joins TRBV7-9 to TRBJ2-1; 8 bases align to TRBD2. With 7 bases clipped from V and 5 bases from J, the junction kept 10 bases outside the gene matches. The CDR3 is 15 amino acids. Per the germline V gene, CDR1 is SEHNR and CDR2 is FQNEAQ (reference sequence). The CDR3 DNA reads as TGTGCCAGCACCACCGGGACTAGGGTGAACAATGAGCAGTTCTTC. Amino acid sequence: CASTTGTRVNNEQFF.

CDR3 residues: CALTVTSDSPLHF. The CDR3, as DNA: TGTGCCTTAACAGTGACCTCGGATTCACCCCTCCACTTT. V usage is TRBV30 and J usage is TRBJ1-6; no definite D call. The germline CDR1 and CDR2 sequences are GTSNPN and SVGIG (reference sequence). The CDR3 totals 13 residues. V lost 7 bases, J lost 8 bases, and 15 bases lay in between. Full variable domain (rest looked up from reference TRBV30 and TRBJ1-6): SQTIHQWPATLVQPVGSPLSLECTVEGTSNPNLYWYRQAAGRGLQLLFYSVGIGQISSEVPQNLSASRPQDRQFILSSKKLLLSDSGFYLCALTVTSDSPLHFGNGTRLTVT.

This clone was detected a few times. The gene calls are TRBV30 and TRBJ1-1; possibly TRBD1 for D (5 bases). This CDR3 region has 12 residues. The germline V gene has CDR1 GTSNPN and CDR2 SVGIG (reference sequence). V was clipped by 8 bases and J by 1 base, with 11 bases between them. DNA for the CDR3: TGTGCCCAGGACAAGGCGAACACTGAAGCTTTCTTT. Protein sequence: CAQDKANTEAFF.

This clone has just a few counts. The chain carries TRBV10-3 and TRBJ2-1; D unresolved. This CDR3 has 12 residues. Trimming shortened V by 2 bases and J by 9 bases, and 8 bases separated the two germline ends. Germline V CDR1 and CDR2: ENHRY, SYGVKD. CDR3 in amino acids: CAISERLFEQFF. As DNA, the CDR3 is TGTGCCATCAGTGAGAGGCTATTTGAGCAGTTCTTC.

In its sample, this clone was seen a few times. In DNA, the CDR3 is TGCAGCGTGGTCGGGACAGCCGGTGTAAATGGCTACACCTTC. Protein: CSVVGTAGVNGYTF. V gene TRBV29-1 combines with J gene TRBJ1-2; 7 bases are a match to TRBD1. V trimming: 6 bases; J trimming: 6 bases; junction bases outside the gene matches: 13. This CDR3 region has 14 residues. Germline V gives CDR1 SQVTM, CDR2 ANQGSEA.

The table lists this clone with a few counts. The rearrangement links TRBV19 to TRBJ2-7; D not resolved. Looked up from germline, CDR1 is LNHDA and CDR2 is SQIVND (reference sequence). There are 12 residues in the CDR3. Trimming took off 6 bases at V and 2 bases at J, with 8 bases between the two ends. CDR3 DNA sequence: TGTGCCAGTAGCGCCGCCCCCTACGAGCAGTACTTC. Translated: CASSAAPYEQYF.

This clone was recorded a few times. This sequence joins TRBV6-6 and TRBJ1-4; D gene unclear. The CDR3 extends over 12 amino acids. V lost 2 bases and J lost 5, with 3 bases in between. The germline V gene encodes CDR1 MNHNY and CDR2 SVGAGI (reference sequence). CDR3 in amino acids: CASSYPNEKLFF. The CDR3 coding sequence is TGTGCCAGCAGTTACCCGAATGAAAAACTGTTTTTT.

In this sample, this clone turned up a few times. The rearrangement joins TRBV30 to TRBJ2-3; 7 bases line up with TRBD1. Losses at the gene ends were 8 bases for V and 2 bases for J; bases not matched to a gene: 13. Germline V gene sequence: CDR1 GTSNPN, CDR2 SVGIG (reference sequence). The CDR3 contains 15 residues. CDR3 amino acids: CALERGQGITDTQYF. DNA of the CDR3: TGTGCCCTCGAGAGGGGGCAGGGGATCACAGATACGCAGTATTTT.

This chain's CDR3 is CASSEQGAGDNEQFF. CDR3 coding DNA: TGTGCCAGCAGTGAACAGGGGGCGGGTGACAATGAGCAGTTCTTC. The gene calls are TRBV2 and TRBJ2-1, with 8 bases identical to TRBD1. The CDR3 has 15 amino acids. V lost 2 bases, J lost 5 bases, and 5 bases stayed unmatched. Germline CDR1 SNHLY, CDR2 FYNNEI.

V gene TRBV13 combines with J gene TRBJ1-2, with D tentatively TRBD1 (6 bases). Trimming left V 5 bases short and J 3 bases short, with 13 bases between. The CDR3 runs to 14 residues. CDR1 PRHDT and CDR2 FYEKMQ come from the germline V gene (reference sequence). This CDR3 reads CASSAQQGDYGYTF. CDR3 coding DNA: TGTGCCAGCAGCGCCCAACAGGGTGACTATGGCTACACCTTC. The complete variable domain, with remaining parts taken from reference TRBV13 and TRBJ1-2, reads AAGVIQSPRHLIKEKRETATLKCYPIPRHDTVYWYQQGPGQDPQFLISFYEKMQSDKGSIPDRFSAQQFSDYHSELNMSSLELGDSALYFCASSAQQGDYGYTFGSGTRLTVV.

The chain recombines TRBV29-1 with TRBJ1-1, with D maybe TRBD1 (5 bases). CDR3 length: 13 amino acids. Germline V gene data show CDR1 as SQVTM and CDR2 as ANQGSEA. V dropped 6 bases and J dropped 1 base, with 12 bases sitting between them. The CDR3 protein is CSVQGQENTEAFF. In DNA, the CDR3 is TGCAGCGTCCAAGGACAAGAGAACACTGAAGCTTTCTTT.

This clone came up a few times. This chain connects TRBV7-2 to TRBJ2-3, with D perhaps being TRBD1 or TRBD2 (5 bases each). V lost 1 base to trimming and J lost 5 bases, with 13 bases between them. The CDR3 covers 15 residues. Germline CDR1 is SGHTA and CDR2 is FQGNSA. CDR3 loop: CASSLGVGAQDTQYF. The CDR3 coding sequence is TGTGCCAGCAGCTTAGGGGTCGGGGCCCAAGATACGCAGTATTTT.

This clone was detected only a few times. The chain recombines TRBV9 with TRBJ2-2, with D maybe TRBD2 (5 bases). The V end lost 0 bases, the J end lost 3 bases, and 12 bases lay between the germline ends. The CDR3 runs to 16 residues. The germline CDR1 and CDR2 sequences are SGDLS and YYNGEE. The CDR3: CASSVEGWRDTGELFF. CDR3 nucleotides: TGTGCCAGCAGCGTAGAAGGCTGGCGGGACACCGGGGAGCTGTTTTTT.

In its sample, this clone was seen a few times. J is TRBJ1-3 and V is TRBV10-3, with D perhaps TRBD1 (6 bases). The CDR3 length is 17 residues. V was pared by 0 bases and J by 0 bases, with 12 bases between. The germline gives CDR1 ENHRY, CDR2 SYGVKD. The CDR3 DNA is TGTGCCATCAGTGAGTCTCGTGGACAGAGCTCTGGAAACACCATATATTTT. It is translated as CAISESRGQSSGNTIYF.

This clone was detected a few times. The chain couples TRBV2 to TRBJ2-3, with a weak D call TRBD1 (6 bases). The CDR3 is 14 amino acids. Per germline, CDR1 SNHLY and CDR2 FYNNEI. Between the trimmed V and J ends, which lost 4 bases and 9 bases, there was a span of 17 bases. CDR3 nucleotides: TGTGCCAGCAGTGCCCCCCTACAGGGCGTAACGCAGTATTTT. This gives the protein CASSAPLQGVTQYF.

The genes are TRBV5-4 and TRBJ1-2, with no clear D. CDR3 length: 14 amino acids. V was trimmed by 4 bases and J by 6 bases, leaving 16 bases between them. Germline V gene lookup returns CDR1 SGHNT and CDR2 YYREEE (reference sequence). In DNA form, the CDR3 reads TGTGCCAGCAGCCCCGCAAAGTCGGCCCATGGCTACACCTTC. It specifies CASSPAKSAHGYTF.

The chain combines TRBV5-1 with TRBJ2-5; 11 nucleotides align to TRBD1. This CDR3 is 13 amino acids long. CDR1 SGHRS and CDR2 YFSETQ come from the germline V gene. J lost 8 bases, V lost 5 bases, and 5 bases had no gene match. CDR3 sequence: CASRSGTGGTQYF. The CDR3 DNA reads as TGCGCCAGCAGATCCGGGACAGGGGGAACCCAGTACTTC.

In this sample, this clone turned up a few times. This sequence joins TRBV18 and TRBJ2-5; D is possibly TRBD2 (5 bases). Trimming left V 8 bases short and J 1 base short, with 14 bases between. This CDR3 comprises 14 residues. Germline V gives CDR1 KGHSH, CDR2 LQKENI. The CDR3 nucleotides read TGTGCCAGCCCCGTGGGGAGCGGCCAAGAGACCCAGTACTTC. Translation gives CASPVGSGQETQYF.

V gene TRBV19 combines with J gene TRBJ2-2, with D tentatively TRBD1 (6 bases). Trimming left V 5 bases short and J 4 bases short, with 11 bases between. The CDR3 has 14 amino acids. From germline, CDR1 is LNHDA and CDR2 SQIVND (reference sequence). The CDR3 region is CASSPLQGTGELFF. CDR3 in DNA: TGTGCCAGTAGTCCCCTACAGGGCACCGGGGAGCTGTTTTTT.

In its sample, this clone was seen a few times. This sequence joins TRBV28 and TRBJ2-2; D possibly matches TRBD1 or TRBD2 (5 bases each). Germline V lookup: CDR1 MDHEN, CDR2 SYDVKM. The CDR3 is made up of 16 amino acids. V was shortened by 4 bases and J by 0 bases, with 12 bases between the two germline ends. The CDR3 region has the DNA TGTGCCAGCAGTTCCCCAGGGAGTCCGAACACCGGGGAGCTGTTTTTT. It codes for CASSSPGSPNTGELFF.